The 21 T cell receptor beta chains below were found in one sample sequenced in a study of shared T cell receptors in the human thymus. Assay: immunoSEQ multiplex PCR; the TCRdb copy retains only in-frame clones and omits some. The table lists 630,000 or so clones, more than 75% of them singletons. These data were likewise used in another study, on human thymus T cells.

The specimen sequenced was thymocytes. The receptors were gathered from a boy under three years old with a congenital heart defect.

J is TRBJ1-1 and V is TRBV19; D gene uncertain. The CDR3 runs to 13 residues. Germline V lookup: CDR1 LNHDA, CDR2 SQIVND (reference sequence). The germline V and J ends were trimmed by 6 bases and 4 bases, with 12 bases remaining between them. The CDR3 DNA follows: TGTGCCAGTAGCCAGACGTCGGGCACTGAAGCTTTCTTT. Protein product: CASSQTSGTEAFF.

This chain joins TRBV10-3 and TRBJ2-2; TRBD2 aligns across 7 bases. The V segment lost 11 bases and the J segment 7 bases; nucleotides outside the gene matches: 16. The CDR3 sequence is 15 residues long. Germline CDR1 reads ENHRY; CDR2 reads SYGVKD. CDR3 region: CAHSGGERSLGELFF. CDR3 nucleotide sequence: TGTGCCCACTCTGGGGGGGAGCGTAGCCTCGGGGAGCTGTTTTTT.

This clone occurred once. The gene calls are TRBV5-4 and TRBJ2-7, with 9 bases aligning to TRBD1. Germline trimming cut 0 bases from V and 3 bases from J; bases unmatched to any gene: 7. The CDR3 consists of 16 residues. CDR1 and CDR2 (germline): SGHNT, YYREEE (reference sequence). DNA of the CDR3: TGTGCCAGCAGCTTGGCCCCAACAGGGGGCTACTACGAGCAGTACTTC. This encodes CASSLAPTGGYYEQYF.

The J gene is TRBJ1-2, the V gene TRBV12-5, with 8 bases matching TRBD1. CDR3 length equals 17 residues. Losses at the gene ends were 4 bases for V and 4 bases for J; bases not matched to a gene: 14. CDR1 and CDR2 from the germline V gene are LGHNT and FRNRAP. The CDR3 bases are TGTGCTAGTGGTTCCTCAGGGGGGAACAGGGGGTTCTATGGCTACACCTTC. Protein: CASGSSGGNRGFYGYTF.

The CDR3 reads CASSLERGGRAYEQYF. The CDR3 DNA reads TGTGCCAGCAGCTTAGAGCGGGGGGGGAGGGCTTACGAGCAGTACTTC. The J gene is TRBJ2-7, the V gene TRBV7-9, with 10 bases identical to TRBD2. CDR3 size: 16 residues. V shed 1 base, J shed 4 bases, and the junction held 7 bases outside the gene matches. Germline CDR1 and CDR2: SEHNR and FQNEAQ (reference sequence).

This chain links TRBV6-1 with TRBJ2-4; TRBD1 might be the D (5 bases). CDR3 size: 17 residues. Germline V gene lookup returns CDR1 MNHNS and CDR2 SASEGT. V was cut by 4 bases and J by 0 bases, with 16 bases left in between. Here the CDR3 DNA reads TGTGCCAGCAGTGCTCCACAGGAGTATCTAGCCAAAAACATTCAGTACTTC. This encodes CASSAPQEYLAKNIQYF.

The rearrangement links TRBV14 to TRBJ1-1; maybe TRBD1 (5 bases). The CDR3 contains 13 residues. V lost 2 bases, J lost 6 bases, and 10 bases lay in between. CDR1 and CDR2 (germline): SGHDN, FVKESK. CDR3 sequence: CASSQRQLPEAFF. The CDR3 DNA is TGTGCCAGCAGCCAAAGACAGCTGCCTGAAGCTTTCTTT.

The V call is TRBV4-1, the J call TRBJ1-2; the match to TRBD1 covers 8 bases. Germline loops: CDR1 MGHRA, CDR2 YSYEKL. The CDR3 has 14 residues. The ends lost 2 bases at V and 6 bases at J; junction bases unmatched: 5. Here the CDR3 reads CASSQPGGAHGYTF. CDR3 sequence (DNA): TGCGCCAGCAGCCAACCAGGGGGCGCGCATGGCTACACCTTC.

The chain employs TRBV4-2 and TRBJ2-3, with a weak D call TRBD2 (6 bases). This CDR3 is built from 14 residues. Trimming pared 4 bases from V and 5 bases from J, leaving 13 bases between. Germline-derived CDR1 and CDR2 are LGHNA and YNFKEQ. CDR3 amino acids: CASSPGGNEDTQYF. The CDR3 DNA reads TGTGCCAGCAGCCCCGGGGGAAATGAAGATACGCAGTATTTT.

V gene TRBV28 combines with J gene TRBJ2-2, with 11 bases aligning to TRBD2. J gave up 10 bases and V 2 bases, and 6 bases lay outside the gene matches. Germline loops: CDR1 MDHEN, CDR2 SYDVKM. This CDR3 has 15 amino acids. The CDR3 DNA follows: TGTGCCAGCAGTTTAGCTCCTAGCGGGGGGCAGGAGCTGTTTTTT. Translation gives CASSLAPSGGQELFF.

The genes are TRBV2 and TRBJ1-1, with D possibly TRBD1 on 6 matching bases. CDR3 size: 16 residues. CDR1 SNHLY and CDR2 FYNNEI come from the germline V gene. V lost 3 bases and J 0 bases, leaving 14 bases between the germline ends. This CDR3 is CASSDLTGTMNTEAFF. The CDR3 DNA reads as TGTGCCAGCAGTGATTTGACAGGCACCATGAACACTGAAGCTTTCTTT.

The V gene is TRBV4-2, the J gene TRBJ2-1, with D possibly TRBD2 on 5 matching bases. The germline CDR1 and CDR2 sequences are LGHNA and YNFKEQ. Trimming shortened V by 4 bases and J by 5 bases, and 12 bases separated the two germline ends. There are 14 residues in the CDR3. The CDR3 spells CASSRGYRDNEQFF. For the CDR3, the DNA is TGTGCCAGCAGCCGCGGGTACAGAGACAATGAGCAGTTCTTC.

This chain links TRBV28 with TRBJ1-4; D is perhaps TRBD1 (6 bases). Germline CDR1 reads MDHEN; CDR2 reads SYDVKM. V lost 3 bases and J 8 bases, leaving 16 bases between the germline ends. This CDR3 contains 15 residues. The CDR3 region has the DNA TGTGCCAGCAGTTTCGGCCCCAGGGGTATAGAAAAACTGTTTTTT. This sequence encodes CASSFGPRGIEKLFF.

This chain connects TRBV7-6 to TRBJ1-5; D remains ambiguous. The CDR3 is 13 amino acids. Trimming pared 1 base from V and 4 bases from J, leaving 5 bases between. Looked up from germline, CDR1 is SGHVS and CDR2 is FNYEAQ. CDR3 in DNA: TGTGCCAGCAGCTTAGTCGGGAATCAGCCCCAGCATTTT. Amino acid sequence: CASSLVGNQPQHF.

The table lists this clone with a count of one. This chain's CDR3 is CASSPGRLTYEQYF. The CDR3 DNA reads TGTGCCAGCAGTCCCGGGAGACTGACCTACGAGCAGTACTTC. V and J are TRBV28 and TRBJ2-7; possible D gene TRBD2, 6 bases. The germline V gene has CDR1 MDHEN and CDR2 SYDVKM. The CDR3 runs 14 residues. Deletions cut 5 bases from V and 2 bases from J, with 13 bases between. Using reference TRBV28 and TRBJ2-7 for the parts outside the CDR3, the full variable domain is DVKVTQSSRYLVKRTGEKVFLECVQDMDHENMFWYRQDPGLGLRLIYFSYDVKMKEKGDIPEGYSVSREKKERFSLILESASTNQTSMYLCASSPGRLTYEQYFGPGTRLTVT.

This clone came up once. The chain uses TRBV28 and TRBJ2-7, with TRBD1 identical over 10 bases. The ends lost 5 bases at V and 0 bases at J; junction bases unmatched: 10. Per germline, CDR1 MDHEN and CDR2 SYDVKM. The CDR3 has 17 residues. The CDR3, as DNA: TGTGCCAGCAGTCTCCACCGGACAGGGGGGAGCTCCTACGAGCAGTACTTC. Its translation: CASSLHRTGGSSYEQYF.

This clone has a single count. The chain employs TRBV5-6 and TRBJ1-1; no clear D gene. The CDR3 spans 14 residues. Trimming left V 1 base short and J 1 base short, with 8 bases between. Germline assignment: CDR1 SGHDT and CDR2 YYEEEE. The CDR3 region has the DNA TGTGCCAGCAGCTTGAGCGAGAAGAACACTGAAGCTTTCTTT. It codes for CASSLSEKNTEAFF.

V gene TRBV6-1 combines with J gene TRBJ2-3; D uncertain. CDR1 and CDR2 from the germline V gene are MNHNS and SASEGT. The CDR3 is 16 residues long. The V and J ends lost 4 bases and 5 bases respectively, with 19 bases between them. DNA of the CDR3: TGTGCCAGCAGTGCCTCTCCTTACTCCCCGGTAGATACGCAGTATTTT. This gives the protein CASSASPYSPVDTQYF.

This clone appeared a single time. This rearrangement joins TRBV21-1 to TRBJ2-1; the table's D call TRBD1 went unverified against the DNA. TRBV21-1 is assigned pseudogene status. The CDR3 length is 15 residues. CDR3 amino acids: CASSKHRQGGNEQFF. CDR3 DNA: TGTGCCAGCAGCAAACATCGGCAGGGTGGGAATGAGCAGTTCTTC.

The chain recombines TRBV15 with TRBJ2-7, with D unclear. Per germline, CDR1 LNHNV and CDR2 YYDKDF (reference sequence). With 6 bases removed from V and 3 bases from J, the gap between germline ends came to 12 bases. This CDR3 has 13 residues. The DNA for the CDR3 is TGTGCCACCAGGCCACTTGGTAGCTACGAGCAGTACTTC. Protein sequence: CATRPLGSYEQYF.

The chain employs TRBV29-1 and TRBJ2-5, with 12 bases lining up with TRBD2. The V segment lost 0 bases and the J segment 5 bases; nucleotides outside the gene matches: 28. Looked up from germline, CDR1 is SQVTM and CDR2 is ANQGSEA. The CDR3 totals 23 residues. The CDR3 DNA follows: TGCAGCGTTGAAGATCTACGCTGTCACGATGGCGGAGGGACTAGCGGGTGGCAGGAGACCCAGTACTTC. This encodes CSVEDLRCHDGGGTSGWQETQYF.